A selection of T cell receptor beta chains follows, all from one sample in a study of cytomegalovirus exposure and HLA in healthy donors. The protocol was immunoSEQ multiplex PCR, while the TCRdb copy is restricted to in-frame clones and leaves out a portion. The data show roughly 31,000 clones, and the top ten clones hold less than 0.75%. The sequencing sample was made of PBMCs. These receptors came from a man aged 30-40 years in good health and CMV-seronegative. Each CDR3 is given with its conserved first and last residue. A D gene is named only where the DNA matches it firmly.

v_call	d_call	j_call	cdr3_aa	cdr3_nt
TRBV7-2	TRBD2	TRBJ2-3	CASSLMRGGTDTQYF	TGTGCCAGCAGCTTAATGCGGGGGGGCACAGATACGCAGTATTTT
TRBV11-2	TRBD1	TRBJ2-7	CASSWTGEGEQYF	TGTGCCAGCAGCTGGACAGGGGAAGGCGAGCAGTACTTC
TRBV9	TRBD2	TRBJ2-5	CASSTEGLAGGETQYF	TGTGCCAGCAGCACTGAGGGACTAGCGGGCGGGGAGACCCAGTACTTC
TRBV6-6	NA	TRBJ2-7	CASSWSMSYEQYF	TGTGCCAGCAGTTGGAGTATGTCCTACGAGCAGTACTTC
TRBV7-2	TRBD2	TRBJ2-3	CASSFVTSGPTDTQYF	TGTGCCAGCAGCTTCGTGACTAGCGGGCCCACAGATACGCAGTATTTT
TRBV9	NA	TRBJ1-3	CASSPQVGLSGNTIYF	TGTGCCAGCAGCCCACAGGTTGGGCTCTCTGGAAACACCATATATTTT
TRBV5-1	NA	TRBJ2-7	CASKPNRRPSDEQYF	TGCGCCAGCAAACCCAACCGCCGTCCGAGCGACGAGCAGTACTTC
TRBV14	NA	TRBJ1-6	CASSQGSSNSPLHF	TGTGCCAGCAGCCAGGGCAGCTCCAACTCACCCCTCCACTTT
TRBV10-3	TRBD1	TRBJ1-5	CAISSGQGPNQPQHF	TGTGCCATCAGTTCCGGACAGGGCCCCAATCAGCCCCAGCATTTT
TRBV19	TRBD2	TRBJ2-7	CASSFGGTSGAYEQYF	TGTGCCAGTAGTTTTGGCGGGACTAGCGGCGCCTACGAGCAGTACTTC
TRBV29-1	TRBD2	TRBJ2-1	CSVGRGGSSEQFF	TGCAGCGTTGGGCGGGGGGGCAGTTCGGAGCAGTTCTTC
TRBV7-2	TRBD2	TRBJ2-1	CASSQSTSPSYNEQFF	TGTGCCAGCAGCCAGTCGACTAGCCCTTCCTACAATGAGCAGTTCTTC
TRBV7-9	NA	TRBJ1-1	CASSGQLAEAFF	TGTGCCAGCAGCGGCCAGTTGGCTGAAGCTTTCTTT
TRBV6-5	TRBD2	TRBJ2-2	CASSGGAAGELFF	TGTGCCAGCAGCGGGGGGGCCGCCGGGGAGCTGTTTTTT
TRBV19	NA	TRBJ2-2	CASGGRRGELFF	TGTGCCAGCGGGGGTCGGAGGGGGGAGCTGTTTTTT
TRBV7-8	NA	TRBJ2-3	CASSFRDTQYF	TGTGCCAGCAGTTTCAGGGATACGCAGTATTTT
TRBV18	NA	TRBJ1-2	CASSPPEAWVANYGYTF	TGTGCCAGCTCACCACCGGAAGCGTGGGTAGCTAACTATGGCTACACCTTC
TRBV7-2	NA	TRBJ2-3	CASSRLDHAGTDTQYF	TGTGCCAGCAGCCGGTTAGATCATGCGGGGACAGATACGCAGTATTTT
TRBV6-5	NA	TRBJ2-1	CATLIGGSRYEQFF	TGTGCCACCCTCATTGGGGGGAGTCGCTATGAGCAGTTCTTC
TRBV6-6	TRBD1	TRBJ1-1	CASYRDRGLGVTEAFF	TGTGCCTCATACCGGGACAGGGGATTGGGGGTCACTGAAGCTTTCTTT
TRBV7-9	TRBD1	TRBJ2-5	CASSWGQGYETQYF	TGTGCCAGCAGCTGGGGACAGGGGTACGAGACCCAGTACTTC
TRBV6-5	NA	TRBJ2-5	CASSYSAVRETQYF	TGTGCCAGCAGTTACTCGGCGGTGAGAGAGACCCAGTACTTC
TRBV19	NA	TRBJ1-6	CASRLRELNNSPLHF	TGTGCCAGTCGCTTACGGGAGCTCAATAATTCACCCCTCCACTTT
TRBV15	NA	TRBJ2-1	CATSRDRRASSYNEQFF	TGTGCCACCAGCAGAGATCGTCGAGCAAGCTCCTACAATGAGCAGTTCTTC
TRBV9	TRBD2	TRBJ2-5	CASSAYNGGAGETQYF	TGTGCCAGCAGCGCGTATAACGGGGGGGCCGGGGAGACCCAGTACTTC
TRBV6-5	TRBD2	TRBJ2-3	CASSYGGSGGADTQYF	TGTGCCAGCAGTTATGGTGGTAGCGGGGGGGCAGATACGCAGTATTTT
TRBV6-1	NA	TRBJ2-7	CASREQPEYEQYF	TGTGCCAGCCGGGAGCAGCCCGAGTACGAGCAGTACTTC
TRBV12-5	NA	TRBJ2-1	CASGLGPDPGVNEQFF	TGTGCTAGTGGTTTGGGCCCGGATCCGGGGGTCAATGAGCAGTTCTTC
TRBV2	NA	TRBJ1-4	CASSRSGSFRGEKLFF	TGTGCCAGCAGTCGTTCGGGATCCTTCAGGGGTGAAAAACTGTTTTTT
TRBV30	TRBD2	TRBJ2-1	CAWSSGLAPSDNEQFF	TGTGCCTGGAGTTCGGGACTAGCGCCCTCCGACAATGAGCAGTTCTTC
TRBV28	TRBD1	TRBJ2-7	CASSYRQGSYYEQYF	TGTGCCAGCAGCTACCGACAGGGAAGTTACTACGAGCAGTACTTC
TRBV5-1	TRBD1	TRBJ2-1	CASSPMPTGNEQFF	TGCGCCAGCAGCCCCATGCCGACAGGGAATGAGCAGTTCTTC
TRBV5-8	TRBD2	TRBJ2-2	CASSPVAGGYTGELFF	TGTGCCAGCAGCCCGGTAGCGGGAGGTTACACCGGGGAGCTGTTTTTT
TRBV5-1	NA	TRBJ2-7	CASSLASLTSAGREQYF	TGCGCCAGCAGCTTGGCCTCGTTAACAAGCGCCGGAAGGGAGCAGTACTTC
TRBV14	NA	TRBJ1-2	CARTFQGWDGYTF	TGTGCCAGGACCTTTCAGGGTTGGGATGGCTACACCTTC
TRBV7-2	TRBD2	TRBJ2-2	CASSLPGLRNTGELFF	TGTGCCAGCAGCTTGCCGGGACTAAGGAACACCGGGGAGCTGTTTTTT
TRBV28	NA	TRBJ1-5	CASTEINQPQHF	TGTGCCAGCACAGAAATAAATCAGCCCCAGCATTTT
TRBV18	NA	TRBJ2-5	CASSRTFQETQYF	TGTGCCAGCTCAAGGACATTCCAAGAGACCCAGTACTTC
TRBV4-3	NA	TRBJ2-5	CASSQSRGSPAETQYF	TGCGCCAGCAGCCAGTCGAGGGGGTCTCCCGCGGAGACCCAGTACTTC
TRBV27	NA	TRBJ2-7	CASRLTASVNYEQYF	TGTGCCAGCAGACTCACAGCATCAGTTAACTACGAGCAGTACTTC
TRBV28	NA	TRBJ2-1	CASTRFANEQFF	TGTGCCAGCACCCGGTTTGCCAATGAGCAGTTCTTC
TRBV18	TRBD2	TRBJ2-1	CASSSPSGSNEQFF	TGTGCCAGCTCATCACCCAGCGGGAGCAATGAGCAGTTCTTC
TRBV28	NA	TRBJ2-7	CASSFPGVLSSEQYF	TGTGCCAGCAGTTTTCCCGGGGTTTTATCGTCTGAGCAGTACTTC
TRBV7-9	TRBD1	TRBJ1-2	CASSFLDRGDGYTF	TGTGCCAGCAGCTTCCTGGACAGGGGGGATGGCTACACCTTC
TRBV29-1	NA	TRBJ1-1	CSAQTGTGNTEAFF	TGCAGCGCTCAGACGGGAACGGGGAACACTGAAGCTTTCTTT
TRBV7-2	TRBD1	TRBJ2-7	CASSFDRGVPYEQYF	TGTGCCAGCAGCTTCGACAGGGGAGTCCCCTACGAGCAGTACTTC
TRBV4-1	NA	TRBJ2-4	CASSQDPGAKNIQYF	TGCGCCAGCAGCCAAGATCCGGGAGCCAAAAACATTCAGTACTTC